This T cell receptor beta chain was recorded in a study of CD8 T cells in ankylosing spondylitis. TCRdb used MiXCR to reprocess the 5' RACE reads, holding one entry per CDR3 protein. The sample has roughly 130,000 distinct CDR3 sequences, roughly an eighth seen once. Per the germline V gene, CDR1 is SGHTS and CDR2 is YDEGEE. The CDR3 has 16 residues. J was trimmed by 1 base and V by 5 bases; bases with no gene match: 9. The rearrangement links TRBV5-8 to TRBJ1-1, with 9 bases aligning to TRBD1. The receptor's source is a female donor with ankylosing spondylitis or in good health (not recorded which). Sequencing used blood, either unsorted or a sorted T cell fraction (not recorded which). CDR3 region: CASSHVNRGPNTEAFF. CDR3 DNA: TGTGCCAGCAGTCACGTAAACAGGGGGCCGAACACTGAAGCTTTCTTT.